This TCR beta chain derives from a study of CD8 T cells in ankylosing spondylitis (dated 2017 in TCRdb). General notes on the study: T cell receptor beta repertoires were profiled in healthy donors and ankylosing spondylitis patients so that disease-linked TCR variants could be found. In total, the full study cohort was made up of roughly 110 healthy donors and approximately 27 ankylosing spondylitis patients. Peripheral blood samples were taken, and synovial fluid was additionally collected from ankylosing spondylitis patients. Overall study results and their limits: The disease-linked clones were reported as significantly enriched in matched synovial fluid samples from ankylosing spondylitis patients. Some of the motif variants had been reported before in the synovial fluid and blood of reactive arthritis patients, a finding that suggests common disease-initiation mechanisms. The disease-linked clones showed a CD8+ phenotype and occurred at relatively low frequencies in peripheral blood. Blood from ankylosing spondylitis patients appeared to be characterized by a TCR beta motif composed of eight highly homologous amino acid variants.

In its sample, this clonotype was seen a few times. Its recognized antigen is unknown. Nothing much larger sits one base from this clone, and base qualities are not available. Data came from an Illumina HiSeq 2500. TCR beta libraries were prepared by quantitative 5'-RACE with molecular barcodes. In the source study's methods: To identify disease-linked TCR variants, a new computational method was used, one built on a probabilistic model of VDJ rearrangement. TCRdb ran its own pipeline on the public reads, namely fastp trimming at Q25 and MiXCR clone calling, and kept in-frame beta chains. Every distinct CDR3 protein forms one entry, paired with its most common genes and DNA. For this entry, the V and J calls and clone size follow TCRdb and not the study's own pipeline. The sample table lists a few hundred thousand distinct CDR3 sequences, 20% to 25% of them with a count of one. About a sixth of the sample is taken by the ten largest.

The trim is 5 bases for V and 2 bases for J, with a gap of 13 bases between the germline ends. The CDR3 sequence holds 15 residues, the cysteine and phenylalanine included. Only CDR3 DNA is held: 45 bases, read in frame from base 1. Material for sequencing was blood, either unsorted or a sorted T cell fraction (not recorded which). This TCR was recovered from a male donor with ankylosing spondylitis. The sequence is built from TRBV12-3 or TRBV12-4 and TRBJ1-5, with the D gene call left open. The DNA sequence is given as TGTGCCAGCAGTGTCACATCGGGAGGCAATCAGCCCCAGCATTTT. This yields the protein CASSVTSGGNQPQHF.